This T cell receptor beta chain was identified during a study of shared clonotypes between healthy human individuals. Study as a whole: Three CD4 naive, three CD4 memory, two CD8 naive and one CD8 memory plate were used per donor.

Repertoires were generated with immunoSEQ multiplex PCR, while TCRdb's copy carries only in-frame clones and drops some. The table has roughly 550,000 clones, around 95% seen once; the top ten hold roughly 0.1%. Broader study findings: Generation of non-shared clonotypes was less probable than generation of clonotypes shared by all four donors.

Points on this clone: Its antigen is unknown.

Terminally differentiated effector memory CD45RA+ cells were left out of the naive CD8 fraction, which was CD45RO-negative and positively selected for CCR7. Only Caucasian adults living in Nashville, Tennessee served as donors. Germline V gene lookup returns CDR1 SGHRS and CDR2 YFSETQ. This CDR3 contains 16 residues. J gave up 3 bases and V 4 bases, and 4 bases lay outside the gene matches. The TCR originated in a woman aged 25 to 39 in good health. Material: naive CD8+ T cells sorted from blood. This rearrangement joins TRBV5-1 to TRBJ2-6, with 10 bases lining up with TRBD1. CDR3 nucleotide sequence: TGCGCCAGCAGCGGAGACAGGGGGCGTGGGGCCAACGTCCTGACTTTC. Amino acid sequence: CASSGDRGRGANVLTF.